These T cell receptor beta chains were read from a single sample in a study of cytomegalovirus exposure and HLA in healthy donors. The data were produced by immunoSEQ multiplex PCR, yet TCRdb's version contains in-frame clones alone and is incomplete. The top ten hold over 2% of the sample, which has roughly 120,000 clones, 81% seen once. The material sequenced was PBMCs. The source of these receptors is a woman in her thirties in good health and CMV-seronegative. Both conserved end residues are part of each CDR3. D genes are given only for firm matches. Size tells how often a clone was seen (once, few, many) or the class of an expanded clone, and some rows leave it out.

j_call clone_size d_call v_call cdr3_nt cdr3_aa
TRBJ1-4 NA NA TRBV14 TGTGCCAGCAGCCAAGGAGTTACAGACCAAAATGAAAAACTGTTTTTT CASSQGVTDQNEKLFF
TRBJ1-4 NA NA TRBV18 TGTGCCAGCTCACCCGGCCCATCAGGCCCCGTTTTATCCTTT CASSPGPSGPVLSF
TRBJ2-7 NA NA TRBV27 TGTGCCAGCAGTGAAAGACATAGGTCTTCCTACGAGCAGTACTTC CASSERHRSSYEQYF
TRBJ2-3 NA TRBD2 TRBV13 TGTGCCAGCAGCTGGACTAGCGGGATTAGTTCCCCAGATACGCAGTATTTT CASSWTSGISSPDTQYF
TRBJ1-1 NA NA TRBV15 TGTGCCACCAGCAGGGCTTTGGGGGGAAACACTGAAGCTTTCTTT CATSRALGGNTEAFF
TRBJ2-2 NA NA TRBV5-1 TGCGCCAGCAGCGTTTCGACTACCGCGAACACCGGGGAGCTGTTTTTT CASSVSTTANTGELFF
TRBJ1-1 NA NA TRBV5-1 TGCGCCAGCAGCTCAACAGGGAACACTGAAGCTTTCTTT CASSSTGNTEAFF
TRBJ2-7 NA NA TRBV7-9 TGTGCCAGCGGGCAGGGGCCCTACGAGCAGTACTTC CASGQGPYEQYF
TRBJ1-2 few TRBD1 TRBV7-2 TGTGCCAGCAGCGGCGGGACAGGGAGGAGCAGTGGCTACACCTTC CASSGGTGRSSGYTF
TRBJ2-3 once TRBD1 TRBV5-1 TGCGCCAGCACCCGGACAGGGAGCACAGATACGCAGTATTTT CASTRTGSTDTQYF
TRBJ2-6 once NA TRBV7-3 TGTGCCAGCAGCTTATATGGGGGACTTGGGGCCAACGTCCTGACTTTC CASSLYGGLGANVLTF
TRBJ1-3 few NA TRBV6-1 TGTGCCATCGGGACGGGAGACTCTGGAAACACCATATATTTT CAIGTGDSGNTIYF
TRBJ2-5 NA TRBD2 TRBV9 TGTGCCAGCAGCCCACCGATGCTAGCGGGTCAAGAGACCCAGTACTTC CASSPPMLAGQETQYF
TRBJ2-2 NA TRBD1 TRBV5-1 TGCGCCAGCACCTTCGGGGACAGGGGTCGTTCCGGGGAGCTGTTTTTT CASTFGDRGRSGELFF
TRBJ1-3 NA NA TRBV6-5 TGTGCCAGCAGTAACACACAGGTTCCAGAGTATTTT CASSNTQVPEYF
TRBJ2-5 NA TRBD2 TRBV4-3 TGCGCCAGCAGCCAAGCGGTTAGCGGGAGAATCAAGACCCAGTACTTC CASSQAVSGRIKTQYF
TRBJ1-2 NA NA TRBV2 TGTGCCAGCAGTGACACGGTCCCGTGGGGCTACACCTTC CASSDTVPWGYTF
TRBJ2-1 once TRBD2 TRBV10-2 TGCGCCAGCAGAAGAACGACTAGCGGGAGTTCAGATGAGCAGTTCTTC CASRRTTSGSSDEQFF
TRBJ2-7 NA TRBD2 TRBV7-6 TGTGCCAGCAGCTTAGATAGCGGGAGTTACGAGCAGTACTTC CASSLDSGSYEQYF
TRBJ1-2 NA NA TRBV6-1 TGTGCCAGCAGTGAACTGGGCCCGAACTATGGCTACACCTTC CASSELGPNYGYTF
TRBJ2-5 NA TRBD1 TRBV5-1 TGCGCCAGCAGCCCCGGGACAGGGCGTGAGACCCAGTACTTC CASSPGTGRETQYF
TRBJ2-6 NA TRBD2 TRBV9 TGTGCCAGCAGCGTAGGCGGGGGTCCTGGGGCCAACGTCCTGACTTTC CASSVGGGPGANVLTF
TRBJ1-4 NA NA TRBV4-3 TGCGCCAGCAGCCAAGATTGGGGGCCCGATGAAAAACTGTTTTTT CASSQDWGPDEKLFF
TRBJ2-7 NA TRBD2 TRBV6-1 TGTGCCAGCAGTGAAGCAATAGCGGGATCCTACGAGCAGTACTTC CASSEAIAGSYEQYF
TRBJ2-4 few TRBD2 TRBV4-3 TGCGCCAGCAGCCAAGATGCGGGGGGTGGCGGCTCCAAAAACATTCAGTACTTC CASSQDAGGGGSKNIQYF
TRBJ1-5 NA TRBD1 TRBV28 TGTGCCAGCAGTTCCCCGGACAGGGATCATCAGCCCCAGCATTTT CASSSPDRDHQPQHF
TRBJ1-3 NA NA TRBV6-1 TGTGCCAGCAGTAAACAGGGTGATGGAAACACCATATATTTT CASSKQGDGNTIYF
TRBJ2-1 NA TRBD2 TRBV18 TGTGCCAGCTCACACGAGACTAGCGGGAGGCGAGAGCAGTTCTTC CASSHETSGRREQFF
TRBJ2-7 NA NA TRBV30 TGTGCTTGGAGCGGAGGGGTAGAGCAGTACTTC CAWSGGVEQYF
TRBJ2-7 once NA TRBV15 TGTGCCACCAGCAGAGATGTAGCGTCCTACGAGCAGTACTTC CATSRDVASYEQYF
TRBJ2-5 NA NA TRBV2 TGTGCCAGCAAAACAGGGCGCTGGCAGTACTTC CASKTGRWQYF
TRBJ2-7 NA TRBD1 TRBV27 TGTGCCAGCAGTTTACAATTGGTCAGGGGGATTTCCTACGAGCAGTACTTC CASSLQLVRGISYEQYF
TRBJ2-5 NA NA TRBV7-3 TGTGCCAGCAGCTTACGGGGGTCAGAGACCCAGTACTTC CASSLRGSETQYF
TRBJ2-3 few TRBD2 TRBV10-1 TGCGCCAGCAAAACGGGAGGTACAGATACGCAGTATTTT CASKTGGTDTQYF
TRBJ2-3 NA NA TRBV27 TGTGCCAGCAGTTTAAAAGTTGGGGGCTCAGATACGCAGTATTTT CASSLKVGGSDTQYF